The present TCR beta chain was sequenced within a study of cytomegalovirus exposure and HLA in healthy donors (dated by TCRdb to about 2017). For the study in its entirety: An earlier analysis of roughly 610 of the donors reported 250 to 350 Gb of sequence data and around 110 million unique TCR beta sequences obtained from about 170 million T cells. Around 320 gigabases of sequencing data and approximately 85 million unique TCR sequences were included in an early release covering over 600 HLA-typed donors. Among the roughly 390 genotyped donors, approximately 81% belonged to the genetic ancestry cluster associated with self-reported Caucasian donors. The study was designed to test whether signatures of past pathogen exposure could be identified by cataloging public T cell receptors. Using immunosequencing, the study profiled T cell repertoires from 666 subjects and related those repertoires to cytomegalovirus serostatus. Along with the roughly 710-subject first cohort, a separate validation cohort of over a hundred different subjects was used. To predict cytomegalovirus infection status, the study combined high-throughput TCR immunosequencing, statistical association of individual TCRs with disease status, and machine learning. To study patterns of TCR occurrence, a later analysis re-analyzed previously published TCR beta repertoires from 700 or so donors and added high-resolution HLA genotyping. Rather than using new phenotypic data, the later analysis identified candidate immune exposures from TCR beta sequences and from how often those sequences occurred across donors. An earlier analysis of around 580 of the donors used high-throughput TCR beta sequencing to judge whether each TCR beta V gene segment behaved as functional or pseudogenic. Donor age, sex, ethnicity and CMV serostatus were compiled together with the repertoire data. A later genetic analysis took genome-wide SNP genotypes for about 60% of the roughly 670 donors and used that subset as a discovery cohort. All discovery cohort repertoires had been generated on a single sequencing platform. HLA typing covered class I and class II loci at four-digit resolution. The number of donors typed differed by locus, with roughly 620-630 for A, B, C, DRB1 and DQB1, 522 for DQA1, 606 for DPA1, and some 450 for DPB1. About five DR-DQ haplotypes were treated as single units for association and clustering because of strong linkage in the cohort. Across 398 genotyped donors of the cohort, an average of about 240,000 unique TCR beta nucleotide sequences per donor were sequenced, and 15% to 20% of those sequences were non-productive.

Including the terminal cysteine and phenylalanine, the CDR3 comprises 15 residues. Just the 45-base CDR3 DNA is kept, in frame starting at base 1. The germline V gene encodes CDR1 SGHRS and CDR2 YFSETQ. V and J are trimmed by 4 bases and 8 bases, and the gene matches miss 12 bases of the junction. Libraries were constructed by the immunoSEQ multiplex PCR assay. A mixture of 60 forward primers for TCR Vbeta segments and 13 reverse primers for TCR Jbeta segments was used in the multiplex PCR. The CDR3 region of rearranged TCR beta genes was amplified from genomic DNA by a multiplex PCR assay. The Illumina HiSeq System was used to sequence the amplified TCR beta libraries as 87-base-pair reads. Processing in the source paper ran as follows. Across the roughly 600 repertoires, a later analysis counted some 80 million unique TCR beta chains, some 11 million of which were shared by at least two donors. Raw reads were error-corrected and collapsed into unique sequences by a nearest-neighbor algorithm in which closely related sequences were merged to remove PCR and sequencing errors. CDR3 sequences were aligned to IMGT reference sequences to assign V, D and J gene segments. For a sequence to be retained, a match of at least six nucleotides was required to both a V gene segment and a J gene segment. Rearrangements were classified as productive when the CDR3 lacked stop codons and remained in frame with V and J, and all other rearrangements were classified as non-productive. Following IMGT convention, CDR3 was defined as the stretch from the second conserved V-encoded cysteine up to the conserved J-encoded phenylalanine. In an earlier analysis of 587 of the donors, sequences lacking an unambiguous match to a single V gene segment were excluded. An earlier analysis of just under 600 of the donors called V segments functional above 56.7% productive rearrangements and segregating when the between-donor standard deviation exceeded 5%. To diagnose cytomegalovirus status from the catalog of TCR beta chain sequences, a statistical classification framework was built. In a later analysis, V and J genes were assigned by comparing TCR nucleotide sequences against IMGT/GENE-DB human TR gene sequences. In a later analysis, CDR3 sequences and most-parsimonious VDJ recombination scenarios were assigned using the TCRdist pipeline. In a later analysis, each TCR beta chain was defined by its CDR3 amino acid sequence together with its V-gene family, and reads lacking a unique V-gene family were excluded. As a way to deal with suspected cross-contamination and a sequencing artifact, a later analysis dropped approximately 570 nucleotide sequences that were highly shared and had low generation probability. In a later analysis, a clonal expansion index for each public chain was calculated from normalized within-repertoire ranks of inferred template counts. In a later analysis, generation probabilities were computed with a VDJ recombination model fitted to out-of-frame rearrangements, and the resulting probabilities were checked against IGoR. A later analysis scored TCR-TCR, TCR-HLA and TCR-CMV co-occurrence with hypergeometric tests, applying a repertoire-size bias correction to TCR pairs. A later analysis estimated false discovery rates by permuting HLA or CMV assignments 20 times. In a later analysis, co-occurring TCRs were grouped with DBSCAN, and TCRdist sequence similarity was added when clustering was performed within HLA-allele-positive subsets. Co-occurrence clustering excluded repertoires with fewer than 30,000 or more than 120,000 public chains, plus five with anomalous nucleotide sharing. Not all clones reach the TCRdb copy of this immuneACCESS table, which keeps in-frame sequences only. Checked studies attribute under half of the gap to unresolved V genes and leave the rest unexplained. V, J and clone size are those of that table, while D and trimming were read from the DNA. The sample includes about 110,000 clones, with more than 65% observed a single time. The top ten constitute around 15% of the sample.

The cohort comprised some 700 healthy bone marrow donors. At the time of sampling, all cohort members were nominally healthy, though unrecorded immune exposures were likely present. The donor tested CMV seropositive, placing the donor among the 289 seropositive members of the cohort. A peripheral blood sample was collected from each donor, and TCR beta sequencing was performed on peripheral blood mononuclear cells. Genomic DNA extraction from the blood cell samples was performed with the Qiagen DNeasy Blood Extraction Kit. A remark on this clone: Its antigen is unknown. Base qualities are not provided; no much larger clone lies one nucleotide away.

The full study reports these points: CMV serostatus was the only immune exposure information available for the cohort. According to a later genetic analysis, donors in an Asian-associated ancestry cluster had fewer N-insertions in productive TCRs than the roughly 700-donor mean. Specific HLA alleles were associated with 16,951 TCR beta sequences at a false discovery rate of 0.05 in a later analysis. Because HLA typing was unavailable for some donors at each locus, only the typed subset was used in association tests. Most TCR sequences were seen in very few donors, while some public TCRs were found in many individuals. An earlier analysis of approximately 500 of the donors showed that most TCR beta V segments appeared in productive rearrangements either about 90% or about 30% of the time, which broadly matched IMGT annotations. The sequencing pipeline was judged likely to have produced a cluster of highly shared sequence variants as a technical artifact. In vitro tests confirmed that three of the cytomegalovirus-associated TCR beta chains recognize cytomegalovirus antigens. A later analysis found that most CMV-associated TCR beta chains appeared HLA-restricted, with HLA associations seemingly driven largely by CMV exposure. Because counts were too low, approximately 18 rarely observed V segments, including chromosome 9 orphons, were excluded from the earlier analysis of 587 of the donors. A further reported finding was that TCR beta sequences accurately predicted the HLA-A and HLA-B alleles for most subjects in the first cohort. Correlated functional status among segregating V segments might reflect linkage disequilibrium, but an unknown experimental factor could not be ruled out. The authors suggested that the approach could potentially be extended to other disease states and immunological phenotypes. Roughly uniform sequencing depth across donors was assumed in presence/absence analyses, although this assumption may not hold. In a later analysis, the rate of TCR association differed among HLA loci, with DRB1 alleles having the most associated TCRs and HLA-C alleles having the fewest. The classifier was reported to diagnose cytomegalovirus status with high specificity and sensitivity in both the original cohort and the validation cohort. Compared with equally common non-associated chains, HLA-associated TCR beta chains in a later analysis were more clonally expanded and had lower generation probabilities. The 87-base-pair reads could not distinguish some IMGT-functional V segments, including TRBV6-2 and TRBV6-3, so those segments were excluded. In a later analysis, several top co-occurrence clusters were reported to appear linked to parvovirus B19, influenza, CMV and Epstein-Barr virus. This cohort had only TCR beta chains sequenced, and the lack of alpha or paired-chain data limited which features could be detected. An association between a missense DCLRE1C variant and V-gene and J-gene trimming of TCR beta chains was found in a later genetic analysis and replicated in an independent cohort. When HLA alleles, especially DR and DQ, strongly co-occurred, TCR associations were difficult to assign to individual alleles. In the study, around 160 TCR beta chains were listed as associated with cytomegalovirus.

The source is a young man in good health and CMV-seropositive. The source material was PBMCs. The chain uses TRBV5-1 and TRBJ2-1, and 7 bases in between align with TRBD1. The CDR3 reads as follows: CASSLGEGAGHEQFF. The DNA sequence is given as TGCGCCAGCAGCCTGGGAGAGGGGGCCGGCCATGAGCAGTTCTTC.